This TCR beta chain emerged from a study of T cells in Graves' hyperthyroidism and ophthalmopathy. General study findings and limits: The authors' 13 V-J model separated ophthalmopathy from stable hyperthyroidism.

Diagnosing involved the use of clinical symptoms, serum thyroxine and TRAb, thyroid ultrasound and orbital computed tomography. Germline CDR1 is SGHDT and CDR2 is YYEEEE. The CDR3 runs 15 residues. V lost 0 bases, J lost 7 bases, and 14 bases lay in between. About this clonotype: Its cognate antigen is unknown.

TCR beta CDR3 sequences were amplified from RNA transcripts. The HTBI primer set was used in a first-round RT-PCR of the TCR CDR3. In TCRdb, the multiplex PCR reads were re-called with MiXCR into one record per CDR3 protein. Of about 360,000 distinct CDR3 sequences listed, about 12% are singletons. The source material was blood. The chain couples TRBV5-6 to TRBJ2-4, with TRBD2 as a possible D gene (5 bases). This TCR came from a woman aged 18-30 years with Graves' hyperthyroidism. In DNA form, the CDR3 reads TGTGCCAGCAGCTTGGGGGCCGGGGTAAGGAACATTCAGTACTTC. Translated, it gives CASSLGAGVRNIQYF.